This T cell receptor (beta chain) originates from a study of control samples from healthy donors and cancer patients. The protocol was immunoSEQ multiplex PCR, while the TCRdb copy is restricted to in-frame clones and leaves out a portion. Found here are 200,000 or so clones, around 93% of them singletons; the top ten hold 1.8%. The sample comprised blood. The sequence was obtained from a man aged 25 to 40 in good health.

Written as DNA, the CDR3 is TGTGCCAGCAGTTATAATAGCAATCAGCCCCAGCATTTT. As protein: CASSYNSNQPQHF. This chain connects TRBV27 to TRBJ1-5, with D hard to call. CDR3 length: 13 residues. The ends were cut back, 4 bases at V and 0 bases at J, with 4 bases in the middle. Germline assignment: CDR1 MNHEY and CDR2 SMNVEV (reference sequence).